A selection of T cell receptor beta chains follows, all from one sample in a study of T cell changes during pregnancy in multiple sclerosis. Using immunoSEQ multiplex PCR, the repertoire was profiled, and TCRdb retains in-frame clones only, with some absent. The sample includes 54,000 or so clones, around 93% seen only once; the top ten take approximately 0.34%. The specimen comprised CD4+ T cells from peripheral blood mononuclear cells, sampled before pregnancy. These receptors were collected from a female donor with multiple sclerosis, enrolled in a pregnancy study. Each CDR3 is given with its conserved first and last residue. D genes are given only for firm matches. For some rows the clone size is stated as once, few or many, or as a class when expanded; others skip it.

v_gene,d_gene,j_gene,abundance,CDR3nt,CDR3aa
TRBV5-4,TRBD2,TRBJ2-5,.,TGTGCCAGCAGCTTTAGCGGGGGTGATAAAGAGACCCAGTACTTC,CASSFSGGDKETQYF
TRBV10-2,TRBD2,TRBJ2-3,.,TGCGCCAGCAGTTCGACTAGCGGGTACACAGATACGCAGTATTTT,CASSSTSGYTDTQYF
TRBV9,TRBD1,TRBJ2-2,.,TGTGCCAGCAGCGTAGTTAACAGGGGGGTCACCGGGGAGCTGTTTTTT,CASSVVNRGVTGELFF
TRBV10-3,TRBD1,TRBJ2-7,.,TGTGCCATCAGCCCCTCGGGACAGAGCTACGAGCAGTACTTC,CAISPSGQSYEQYF
TRBV10-3,TRBD1,TRBJ1-1,.,TGTGCCATCAGTGAGCCGGGACAGTCGAACACTGAAGCTTTCTTT,CAISEPGQSNTEAFF
TRBV15,.,TRBJ2-5,.,TGTGCCACCAGCAGAGATTTAGCGATACAGACCCAGTACTTC,CATSRDLAIQTQYF
TRBV7-2,TRBD1,TRBJ1-1,.,TGTGCCAGCAGCCCGGGACAGATTAACACTGAAGCTTTCTTT,CASSPGQINTEAFF
TRBV7-9,TRBD2,TRBJ2-3,.,TGTGCCAGCAGCTTAGCGTCCAGCGGGAGGGCATATACGCAGTATTTT,CASSLASSGRAYTQYF
TRBV2,.,TRBJ2-2,.,TGTGCCAGCAGTGAACTTCGTAACACCGGGGAGCTGTTTTTT,CASSELRNTGELFF
TRBV7-3,TRBD1,TRBJ1-1,.,TGTGCCAGCAGCGCCGCCGGGACAGGGGTAGCTTTCTTT,CASSAAGTGVAFF
TRBV6-6,.,TRBJ1-5,.,TGTGCCAGCAGTTACCAGTCGGGGTATCAGCCCCAGCATTTT,CASSYQSGYQPQHF
TRBV6-5,.,TRBJ2-7,.,TGTGCCAGCCGCCTCTCTCTGGACTCACCCAGCGAGCAGTACTTC,CASRLSLDSPSEQYF
TRBV7-3,.,TRBJ1-1,.,TGTGCCAGCAGCTTCTCCTCGAACACTGAAGCTTTCTTT,CASSFSSNTEAFF
TRBV5-1,TRBD1,TRBJ2-1,.,TGCGCCAGCAGCTTGGACAGGGGTGATGAGCAGTTCTTC,CASSLDRGDEQFF
TRBV5-1,TRBD2,TRBJ2-7,.,TGCGCCAGCCGTGCGGGTAGCGGGAGTGTCCACGAGCAGTACTTC,CASRAGSGSVHEQYF
TRBV6-6,TRBD1,TRBJ1-1,.,TGTGCCAGCAGTTTCACTACAGGGGCCCCTGAAGCTTTCTTT,CASSFTTGAPEAFF
TRBV27,.,TRBJ1-2,.,TGTGCCAGCAGCCCGACAGGAGTCTATGGCTACACCTTC,CASSPTGVYGYTF
TRBV19,TRBD2,TRBJ2-7,.,TGTGCCAGTAGTATTGCAGCGGGATACGAGCAGTACTTC,CASSIAAGYEQYF
TRBV7-8,.,TRBJ2-7,.,TGTGCCAGCAGCTTAGAGCGGGCTGCGGCCTACGAGCAGTACTTC,CASSLERAAAYEQYF
TRBV5-4,.,TRBJ2-5,.,TGTGCCAGCAGCTCCCGACAGGTTCAAGAGACCCAGTACTTC,CASSSRQVQETQYF
TRBV7-9,.,TRBJ1-2,.,TGTGCCAGCAGCTTATCAGTGGACTATGGCTACACCTTC,CASSLSVDYGYTF
TRBV7-6,TRBD2,TRBJ2-1,.,TGTGCCAGCAGCGGAATTGGGGGCGGGAGGGCCGGCGATGAGCAGTTCTTC,CASSGIGGGRAGDEQFF
TRBV19,TRBD1,TRBJ2-1,once,TGTGCCAGTAGTGACAGGGTGAACTTTGAGCAGTTCTTC,CASSDRVNFEQFF
TRBV5-4,.,TRBJ2-7,.,TGTGCCAGCAGCTTGGCAGCAGACGACTCCTACGAGCGGTACTTC,CASSLAADDSYERYF
TRBV9,TRBD2,TRBJ2-1,.,TGTGCCAGCAGCGTAGGGACTAGCGGGAGTAATGAGCAGTTCTTC,CASSVGTSGSNEQFF
TRBV15,TRBD2,TRBJ2-7,.,TGTGCCACCAGCCGTACTAGCGGGAGTTACGAGCAGTACTTC,CATSRTSGSYEQYF
TRBV9,.,TRBJ2-3,.,TGTGCCAGCCGATCAGGGGCGGCAGCCACAGATACGCAGTATTTT,CASRSGAAATDTQYF
TRBV28,TRBD1,TRBJ2-7,.,TGTGCCAGCAGATATAACAGGGGAGCAGGCACCTACGAGCAGTACTTC,CASRYNRGAGTYEQYF
TRBV4-1,.,TRBJ1-4,.,TGCGCCAGCAGCCCCCACCTCGGAAAACTGTTTTTT,CASSPHLGKLFF
TRBV5-6,TRBD1,TRBJ2-3,.,TGTGCCAGCAGCTTCGAGGGACAGATCACAGATACGCAGTATTTT,CASSFEGQITDTQYF
TRBV4-3,TRBD1,TRBJ1-1,.,TGCGCCAGCAGCCACGGGACAGACACTGAAGCTTTCTTT,CASSHGTDTEAFF
TRBV5-1,TRBD2,TRBJ2-1,.,TGCGCCAGCAGCTTGGTACGACTAGCGGGGGGGCGAGGGGGCAATGAGCAGTTCTTC,CASSLVRLAGGRGGNEQFF
TRBV5-6,TRBD1,TRBJ2-7,.,TGTGCCAGCGTACCGGCAGGGGGCTCCTACGAGCAGTACTTC,CASVPAGGSYEQYF
TRBV11-2,TRBD2,TRBJ2-3,.,TGTGCCAGCAGCTTAAGGGCGCCCGGACTAGCGGGAGAAACAGATACGCAGTATTTT,CASSLRAPGLAGETDTQYF
TRBV5-6,.,TRBJ1-4,.,TGTGCCAGCAGCCTCCGGACAGACACAACTAATGAAAAACTGTTTTTT,CASSLRTDTTNEKLFF
TRBV20-1,.,TRBJ1-1,.,TGCGGAGTGGGACTTCAGGGAGTCGCTTTCTTT,CGVGLQGVAFF
TRBV13,.,TRBJ2-3,.,TGTGCCAGCAGAAGCCGGGACATAACAGATACGCAGTATTTT,CASRSRDITDTQYF
TRBV6-6,.,TRBJ2-3,.,TGTGCCAGCACCCGACAGGCCCGCACAGATACGCAGTATTTT,CASTRQARTDTQYF
TRBV7-2,TRBD1,TRBJ1-1,.,TGTGCCAGCAGAGGGACAGGGAGCACTGAAGCTTTCTTT,CASRGTGSTEAFF
TRBV27,.,TRBJ2-7,.,TGTGCCAGCAGCCCCATCTATAGCTCCTACGAGCAGTACTTC,CASSPIYSSYEQYF
TRBV7-2,.,TRBJ2-5,.,TGTGCCAGCAGCTTAGCGGTTAGTCGAGAGACCCAGTACTTC,CASSLAVSRETQYF
TRBV4-3,TRBD1,TRBJ2-4,.,TGCGCCAGCAGCCAAAGTGGGACAGGGGGCCCCCAGTACTTC,CASSQSGTGGPQYF
TRBV7-9,TRBD2,TRBJ2-7,.,TGTGCCAGCAGCTTGGGTAGCGGGAGGGCTAGGGAGCAGTACTTC,CASSLGSGRAREQYF
TRBV21-1,.,TRBJ2-5,.,TGTGCCAGCAGCAAAGTCGCGGGAGAGACCCAGTACTTC,CASSKVAGETQYF
TRBV6-6,.,TRBJ1-5,.,TGTGCCAGCAGTTACTCTCCCGGGTCCGGCAATCAGCCCCAGCATTTT,CASSYSPGSGNQPQHF
TRBV7-6,.,TRBJ1-5,.,TGTGCCAGCAGCTTAGATTACGGGCCCCAGCATTTT,CASSLDYGPQHF
TRBV5-1,TRBD1,TRBJ2-3,.,TGCGCCAGCAGCTTGGCCGACAGGGGGCTAAGGATAGATACGCAGTATTTT,CASSLADRGLRIDTQYF
TRBV29-1,TRBD1,TRBJ2-7,once,TGCAGCGTTGCGGGACAGGGCCCCGCCGAGCAGTACTTC,CSVAGQGPAEQYF
TRBV28,TRBD2,TRBJ2-5,.,TGTGCCACTGGGGGGGGAATCGAGACCCAGTACTTC,CATGGGIETQYF
TRBV5-6,TRBD2,TRBJ2-1,.,TGTGCCAGCAGCTTGGCTAGGATTAGCGGGGCGTACAATGAGCAGTTCTTC,CASSLARISGAYNEQFF
TRBV9,TRBD1,TRBJ1-3,once,TGTGCCAGCAGCGTAGGAGGGACAGGGACGGCCAACACCATATATTTT,CASSVGGTGTANTIYF
TRBV6-5,TRBD2,TRBJ2-7,few,TGTGCCAGCAGCTCCCGGGAGGGGCTCTCCTACGAGCAGTACTTC,CASSSREGLSYEQYF
TRBV7-2,TRBD1,TRBJ1-2,.,TGTGCCAGCAGCTTAGATACAGGGGGCGTAGGAGGCTACACCTTC,CASSLDTGGVGGYTF
TRBV13,TRBD1,TRBJ2-7,.,TGTGCCAGCAGCAAAAAGGCCGGGACAGGCTTAGCCTACGAGCAGTACTTC,CASSKKAGTGLAYEQYF